What follows is one TCR beta chain and its context. The antigen remains unidentified. CDR3 size: 14 residues. Trimming left V 3 bases short and J 4 bases short, with 12 bases between. Germline lookup yields CDR1 MNHEY and CDR2 SMNVEV (reference sequence). TCRdb's table, derived via immunoSEQ multiplex PCR, lists solely in-frame clones and lacks some. This table holds about 100,000 clones, around 90% found once. This record belongs to a study of identifying expanded T cells in peripheral blood. Study-wide findings and caveats: Clone count variance between roughly 2-week samples rose with total template count. Technical replicates showed around 1.3 changed clones; approximately two weeks 15 to 20; four weeks 19.

The sample comprised blood. This sequence joins TRBV27 and TRBJ1-1; D unresolved. This sequence originates from a person aged 18 to 70 in good health. The CDR3: CASSFPGKGTEAFF. DNA of the CDR3: TGTGCCAGCAGTTTCCCGGGAAAGGGCACTGAAGCTTTCTTT.